A single sample gave rise to the 4 T cell receptor beta chains below, sequenced in a study of early T cells in non-severe SARS-CoV-2 infection. TCRdb ran MiXCR on the 5' RACE reads and lists one entry per CDR3 protein. The sample contains 65,000 to 75,000 distinct CDR3 sequences, around a tenth of which appear only once. Material: whole blood. The receptor set was obtained from an adult who was a healthcare worker with PCR-confirmed SARS-CoV-2 infection or an uninfected control (not recorded which).

This clonotype was picked up a small number of times. The chain employs TRBV10-1 and TRBJ2-7, with TRBD2 matching over 10 bases. V lost 3 bases and J lost 0; bases outside the gene matches: 2. Germline V gene lookup returns CDR1 WNHNN and CDR2 SYGVQD (reference sequence). This CDR3 is built from 15 residues. CDR3: CASSELAGSSYEQYF. In nucleotides, the CDR3 is TGCGCCAGCAGTGAACTAGCGGGGAGCTCCTACGAGCAGTACTTC.

This chain connects TRBV11-2 to TRBJ2-7; weak D call: TRBD2 (6 bases). Per the germline V gene, CDR1 is SGHAT and CDR2 is FQNNGV. This CDR3 has 12 amino acids. V dropped 1 base and J dropped 10 bases, with 11 bases sitting between them. CDR3 sequence (DNA): TGTGCCAGCAGCTTAGGGGAGGATCTCCAGTACTTC. Its translation: CASSLGEDLQYF.

The chain carries TRBV7-6 and TRBJ1-4; the D gene is possibly TRBD1 (6 bases). The CDR3 spans 14 residues. Looked up from germline, CDR1 is SGHVS and CDR2 is FNYEAQ. The germline V and J ends were trimmed by 5 bases and 2 bases, with 9 bases remaining between them. Written as DNA, the CDR3 is TGTGCCAGCAGCCCGGACAGTACTAATGAAAAACTGTTTTTT. It encodes CASSPDSTNEKLFF.

This clonotype was seen ten or more times. The chain combines TRBV7-6 with TRBJ2-2, with unresolved D. V dropped 5 bases and J dropped 6 bases, with 10 bases sitting between them. This CDR3 is 13 amino acids long. The germline CDR1 and CDR2 sequences are SGHVS and FNYEAQ. DNA of the CDR3: TGTGCCAGCAGCCTCCAGCCGTCCGGGGAGCTGTTTTTT. Translation: CASSLQPSGELFF.